This T cell receptor (beta chain) was identified in a study of OX40 agonist ivuxolimab in advanced cancers. Profiling relied on immunoSEQ multiplex PCR, and the TCRdb table lists in-frame clones only, not all of them. The repertoire consists of about 46,000 clones, with about 79% occurring once and the leading ten covering around 1.9%. Per germline, CDR1 LNHDA and CDR2 SQIVND (reference sequence). V lost 3 bases, J lost 5 bases, and 10 bases lay in between. The CDR3 is 14 amino acids. The chain links TRBV19 to TRBJ2-2; D is ambiguous. The sample in question was CD4+ or CD8+ T cells sorted from blood, obtained in a trial of the OX40 agonist ivuxolimab. This clonotype was obtained from an adult with an advanced solid tumor such as melanoma, head and neck, liver or kidney cancer. CDR3 sequence: CASSMIRQTGELFF. The CDR3 coding sequence is TGTGCCAGTAGTATGATCCGGCAGACCGGGGAGCTGTTTTTT.